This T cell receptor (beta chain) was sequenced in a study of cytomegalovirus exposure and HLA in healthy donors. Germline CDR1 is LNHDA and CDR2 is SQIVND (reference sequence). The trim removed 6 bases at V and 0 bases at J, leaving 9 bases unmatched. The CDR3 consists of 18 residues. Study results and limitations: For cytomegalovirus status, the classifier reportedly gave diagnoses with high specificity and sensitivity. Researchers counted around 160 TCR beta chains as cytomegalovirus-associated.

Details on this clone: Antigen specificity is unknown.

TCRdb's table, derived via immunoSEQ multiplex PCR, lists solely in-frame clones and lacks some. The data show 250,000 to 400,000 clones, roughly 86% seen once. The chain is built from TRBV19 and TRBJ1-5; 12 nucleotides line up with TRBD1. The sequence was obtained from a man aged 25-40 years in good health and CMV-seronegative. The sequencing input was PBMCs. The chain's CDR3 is CASSGDRGRVGSNQPQHF. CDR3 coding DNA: TGTGCCAGTAGCGGGGACAGGGGGCGGGTTGGTAGCAATCAGCCCCAGCATTTT.